The 12 T cell receptor beta chains listed next were all sequenced from one sample in a study of cytomegalovirus exposure and HLA in healthy donors. The method was immunoSEQ multiplex PCR; TCRdb's version includes in-frame clones alone and lacks a portion of them. Among about 150,000 clones listed, about 87% were seen once. Material: PBMCs. The receptors shown here come from a woman younger than 45 in good health and CMV-seropositive.

The table lists this clone with a count of one. V is TRBV4-1 and J is TRBJ2-7; D is unclear. Trimming stripped 3 bases from V and 5 bases from J, with 11 bases between. Germline V lookup: CDR1 MGHRA, CDR2 YSYEKL. The length of the CDR3 is 13 residues. The CDR3 here is CASSQRFYDEQYF. CDR3 nucleotides: TGCGCCAGCAGCCAGCGGTTCTATGACGAGCAGTACTTC.

The chain joins TRBV6-6 to TRBJ2-7; unclear D gene. The CDR3 consists of 14 residues. V was pared by 5 bases and J by 7 bases, with 18 bases between. The germline CDR1 and CDR2 sequences are MNHNY and SVGAGI (reference sequence). CDR3 loop: CASSAVGGAFEQYF. The DNA for the CDR3 is TGTGCCAGCAGTGCCGTTGGCGGCGCCTTTGAGCAGTACTTC.

V gene TRBV9 combines with J gene TRBJ1-2; no clear D. CDR1 is SGDLS and CDR2 is YYNGEE in the germline V gene. The CDR3 has 12 amino acids. The V end was cut by 0 bases, the J end by 6 bases, with 6 bases between. CDR3 amino acids: CASSVDQNGYTF. The DNA of the CDR3 is TGTGCCAGCAGCGTAGACCAGAATGGCTACACCTTC.

The chain joins TRBV11-2 to TRBJ2-7; 16 bases map to TRBD2. From germline, CDR1 is SGHAT and CDR2 FQNNGV. V lost 4 bases to trimming and J lost 5 bases; unmatched junction nucleotides: 5. The CDR3 is made up of 16 amino acids. CDR3 in DNA: TGTGCCAGCAGCTCCGGGACTAGCGGGAGGGCCCACGAGCAGTACTTC. Protein product: CASSSGTSGRAHEQYF.

The V and J genes are TRBV7-9 and TRBJ2-1, with TRBD2 matching over 11 bases. CDR3 size: 18 residues. V trimming: 0 bases; J trimming: 2 bases; junction bases outside the gene matches: 6. The germline gives CDR1 SEHNR, CDR2 FQNEAQ (reference sequence). CDR3 residues: CASSLADYSGRAYNEQFF. The DNA for the CDR3 is TGTGCCAGCAGCTTAGCGGATTATAGCGGGAGGGCCTACAATGAGCAGTTCTTC.

The V and J genes are TRBV11-2 and TRBJ2-7; maybe TRBD2 (6 bases). This CDR3 has 16 residues. Germline lookup yields CDR1 SGHAT and CDR2 FQNNGV. V shed 2 bases and J shed 5 bases, with 19 bases lying between them. The CDR3 DNA follows: TGTGCCAGCAGCTTACGCCTCTCTATGGAGGGTAACGAGCAGTACTTC. Translated, it gives CASSLRLSMEGNEQYF.

The rearrangement links TRBV6-1 to TRBJ2-7, with 11 positions matching TRBD2. CDR3 length equals 16 residues. Germline CDR1 and CDR2: MNHNS and SASEGT. J gave up 7 bases and V 0 bases, and 8 bases lay outside the gene matches. Here the CDR3 DNA reads TGTGCCAGCAGTGAAGCAATAGCGGGAGGGCCGAGGGAGCAGTACTTC. Protein sequence: CASSEAIAGGPREQYF.

The V and J genes are TRBV19 and TRBJ1-1; 10 nucleotides match TRBD1. Per the germline V gene, CDR1 is LNHDA and CDR2 is SQIVND (reference sequence). V shed 5 bases and J 0 bases; nucleotides not matched to a gene: 9. The CDR3 length is 17 residues. The CDR3 coding sequence is TGTGCCAGTAGTCCGTACCGGGACAGGGGTGTGAACACTGAAGCTTTCTTT. Protein: CASSPYRDRGVNTEAFF. Full variable domain (outside the CDR3, taken from reference TRBV19 and TRBJ1-1): DGGITQSPKYLFRKEGQNVTLSCEQNLNHDAMYWYRQDPGQGLRLIYYSQIVNDFQKGDIAEGYSVSREKKESFPLTVTSAQKNPTAFYLCASSPYRDRGVNTEAFFGQGTRLTVV.

The V gene is TRBV15, the J gene TRBJ2-1; 12 positions match TRBD2. The V gene end was trimmed by 0 bases and the J gene end by 6 bases; junction bases not matched to a gene: 15. The V gene's germline CDR1 is LNHNV and CDR2 YYDKDF (reference sequence). The CDR3 is 20 amino acids. The CDR3 sequence is CATSRDRLAGGPVFRNEQFF. The CDR3 nucleotides are TGTGCCACCAGCAGAGATCGCCTAGCGGGGGGGCCGGTTTTCCGCAATGAGCAGTTCTTC.

This clone was seen once. The chain joins TRBV9 to TRBJ1-5; TRBD1 matches 8 bases. The J segment lost 0 bases and the V segment lost 0 bases, leaving 20 bases of the junction unmatched. Germline CDR1 and CDR2: SGDLS and YYNGEE. The CDR3 is 22 amino acids. The CDR3: CASSVGSDGPRGRPNSNQPQHF. The CDR3 nucleotides are TGTGCCAGCAGCGTAGGATCGGATGGCCCCAGGGGGCGACCGAATAGCAATCAGCCCCAGCATTTT. Based on the CDR3 plus reference TRBV9 and TRBJ1-5, the full variable domain is DSGVTQTPKHLITATGQRVTLRCSPRSGDLSVYWYQQSLDQGLQFLIQYYNGEERAKGNILERFSAQQFPDLHSELNLSSLELGDSALYFCASSVGSDGPRGRPNSNQPQHFGDGTRLSIL.

J is TRBJ1-1 and V is TRBV6-5, with unresolved D. V lost 5 bases and J 0 bases, leaving 4 bases between the germline ends. This CDR3 contains 12 residues. CDR1 is MNHEY, CDR2 SVGAGI, per germline. The CDR3 spells CASSTMNTEAFF. The CDR3 DNA sequence: TGTGCCAGCAGTACAATGAACACTGAAGCTTTCTTT.

A single count supports this clone. This chain uses TRBV5-1 with TRBJ1-2; maybe TRBD1 (6 bases). V was clipped by 4 bases and J by 0 bases, with 16 bases between them. CDR1 is SGHRS, CDR2 YFSETQ, per germline. The CDR3 length is 16 residues. The CDR3 DNA is TGCGCCAGCAGCCCTCCCGGGACAAGAGCTAACTATGGCTACACCTTC. Translation: CASSPPGTRANYGYTF.